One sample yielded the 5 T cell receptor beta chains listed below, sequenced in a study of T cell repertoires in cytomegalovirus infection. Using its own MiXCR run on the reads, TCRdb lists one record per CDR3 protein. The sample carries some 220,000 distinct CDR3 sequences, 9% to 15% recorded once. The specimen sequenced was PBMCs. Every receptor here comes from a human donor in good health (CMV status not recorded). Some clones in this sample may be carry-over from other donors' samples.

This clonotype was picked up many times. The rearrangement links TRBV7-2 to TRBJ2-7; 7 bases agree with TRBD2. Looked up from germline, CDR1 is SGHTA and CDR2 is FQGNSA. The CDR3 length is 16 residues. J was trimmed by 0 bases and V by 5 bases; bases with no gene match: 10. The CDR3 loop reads CASSLPLAGVSYEQYF. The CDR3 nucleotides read TGTGCCAGCAGCCTTCCCTTAGCGGGTGTCTCCTACGAGCAGTACTTC.

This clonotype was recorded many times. CDR3 coding DNA: TGTGCCAGTAGTTTTAACAGGGGCACAGATACGCAGTATTTT. Protein: CASSFNRGTDTQYF. This chain joins TRBV19 and TRBJ2-3; D is perhaps TRBD1 (6 bases). The V end was cut by 5 bases, the J end by 1 base, with 10 bases between. The CDR3 extends over 14 amino acids. CDR1 is LNHDA and CDR2 is SQIVND in the germline V gene (reference sequence).

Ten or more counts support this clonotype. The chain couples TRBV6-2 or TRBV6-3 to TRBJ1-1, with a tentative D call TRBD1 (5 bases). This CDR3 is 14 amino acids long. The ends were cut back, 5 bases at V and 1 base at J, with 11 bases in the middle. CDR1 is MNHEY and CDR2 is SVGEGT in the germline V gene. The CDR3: CASSPTGENTEAFF. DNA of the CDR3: TGTGCCAGCAGTCCCACAGGAGAGAACACTGAAGCTTTCTTT.

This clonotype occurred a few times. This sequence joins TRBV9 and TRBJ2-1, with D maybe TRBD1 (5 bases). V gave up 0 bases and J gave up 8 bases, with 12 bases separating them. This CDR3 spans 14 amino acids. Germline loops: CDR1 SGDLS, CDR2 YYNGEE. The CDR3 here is CASSVENSRDEQFF. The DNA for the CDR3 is TGTGCCAGCAGCGTAGAGAACTCCAGGGATGAGCAGTTCTTC.

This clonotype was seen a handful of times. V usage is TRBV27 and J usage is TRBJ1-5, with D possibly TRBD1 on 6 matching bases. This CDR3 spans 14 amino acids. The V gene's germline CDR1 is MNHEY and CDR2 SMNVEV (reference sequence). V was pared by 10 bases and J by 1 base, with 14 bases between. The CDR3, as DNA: TGTGCCACCGCGTACAGGGACAGCAATCAGCCCCAGCATTTT. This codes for CATAYRDSNQPQHF.